The 20 T cell receptor beta chains below all came from one sample that was sequenced in a study of T cells expressing NK-cell markers. For each CDR3 protein, TCRdb gives one entry from its re-call of the 5' RACE reads, without DNA. The sample includes tens of thousands of distinct CDR3 sequences. What was sequenced was blood T cells: a sorted CD56 or NKG2C T cell subset, CD4+ or CD8+ T cells, or bulk PBMC T cells (not recorded which). The receptors derive from a woman aged 18 to 75 in good health.

V usage is TRBV5-8 and J usage is TRBJ1-1. Germline loops: CDR1 SGHTS, CDR2 YDEGEE. The CDR3 is 13 amino acids. CDR3 loop: CASSLAPGTEAFF.

This rearrangement joins TRBV19 to TRBJ2-1; TCRdb outputs TRBD2, but without DNA this stays unchecked. This CDR3 has 14 residues. Germline V gene sequence: CDR1 LNHDA, CDR2 SQIVND (reference sequence). The CDR3 region is CASSALPSSVEQFF.

The chain has TRBV6-4 and TRBJ2-1; TCRdb outputs TRBD2, but without DNA this stays unchecked. The germline V gene encodes CDR1 MRHNA and CDR2 SNTAGT. This CDR3 is built from 15 residues. This CDR3 is CASSGSGGGYNEQFF.

J is TRBJ2-6 and V is TRBV6-5. The germline CDR1 and CDR2 sequences are MNHEY and SVGAGI. The CDR3 has 15 residues. CDR3 in amino acids: CASSPYRVGANVLTF.

The chain uses TRBV12-3 or TRBV12-4 and TRBJ1-2; TCRdb lists TRBD1, though no DNA is available to test this call. This CDR3 comprises 13 residues. The CDR3 reads CASSLGTRYGYTF.

V usage is TRBV27 and J usage is TRBJ2-1; TCRdb indicates TRBD1, and absent DNA this call remains unverified. The CDR3 sequence is 14 residues long. CDR1 MNHEY and CDR2 SMNVEV come from the germline V gene (reference sequence). The chain's CDR3 is CASSPGPVGNEQFF.

J is TRBJ1-3 and V is TRBV29-1; checking the TCRdb D call of TRBD1 is not possible without DNA. Germline lookup yields CDR1 SQVTM and CDR2 ANQGSEA. This CDR3 is 16 amino acids long. This CDR3 reads CSVRGLGVPSGNTIYF. The full variable domain, in which reference TRBV29-1 and TRBJ1-3 provide the parts outside the CDR3, is SAVISQKPSRDICQRGTSLTIQCQVDSQVTMMFWYRQQPGQSLTLIATANQGSEATYESGFVIDKFPISRPNLTFSTLTVSNMSPEDSSIYLCSVRGLGVPSGNTIYFGEGSWLTVV.

The chain couples TRBV2 to TRBJ1-2; the D call from TCRdb, TRBD1, cannot be confirmed without DNA. The length of the CDR3 is 16 residues. Germline values: CDR1 SNHLY, CDR2 FYNNEI. CDR3 region: CARHSPGVGSNYGYTF. Combining the CDR3 with reference TRBV2 and TRBJ1-2 gives the whole variable domain EPEVTQTPSHQVTQMGQEVILRCVPISNHLYFYWYRQILGQKVEFLVSFYNNEISEKSEIFDDQFSVERPDGSNFTLKIRSTKLEDSAMYFCARHSPGVGSNYGYTFGSGTRLTVV.

The V gene is TRBV27, the J gene TRBJ2-5; TCRdb reports TRBD1, a call that lacks DNA to check it against. Per the germline V gene, CDR1 is MNHEY and CDR2 is SMNVEV (reference sequence). The CDR3 sequence is 16 residues long. The CDR3 spells CASSPLGSVFAETQYF.

The chain links TRBV20-1 to TRBJ2-3; TCRdb indicates TRBD1, and absent DNA this call remains unverified. This CDR3 contains 15 residues. CDR1 is DFQATT, CDR2 SNEGSKA, per germline (reference sequence). The CDR3 spells CSAQARAPSTDTQYF.

The gene calls are TRBV5-1 and TRBJ2-7; no DNA is available, so the TRBD1 call from TCRdb remains unchecked. The CDR3 is made up of 15 amino acids. In germline, CDR1 is SGHRS, CDR2 YFSETQ. CDR3 region: CASSQGTASSYEQYF.

The chain recombines TRBV5-1 with TRBJ2-7; TCRdb indicates TRBD2, and absent DNA this call remains unverified. The CDR3 is made up of 14 amino acids. CDR1 and CDR2 (germline): SGHRS, YFSETQ. The CDR3 sequence is CASSPSSGNFEQYF.

The genes are TRBV7-2 and TRBJ2-7; TCRdb designates TRBD1, a call that cannot be tested without DNA. CDR3 size: 13 residues. Germline CDR1 reads SGHTA; CDR2 reads FQGNSA. The CDR3 protein is CASSPGGGYEQYF.

The chain combines TRBV27 with TRBJ2-2; TCRdb's D call of TRBD1 is untestable without DNA. CDR3 length: 15 residues. Per the germline V gene, CDR1 is MNHEY and CDR2 is SMNVEV (reference sequence). CDR3 loop: CASSPLTGLPGELFF.

The chain links TRBV5-1 to TRBJ2-5; the D call of TRBD1 rests on TCRdb alone, since no DNA is present to check it. CDR1 SGHRS and CDR2 YFSETQ come from the germline V gene. The CDR3 extends over 13 amino acids. Here the CDR3 reads CASRTGGQGTQYF.

V and J are TRBV6-5 and TRBJ2-3. The CDR3 totals 16 residues. Germline assignment: CDR1 MNHEY and CDR2 SVGAGI. CDR3 protein: CASSYSMVGSTDTQYF.

J is TRBJ2-1 and V is TRBV7-9. The CDR3 sequence is 14 residues long. Germline V gene lookup returns CDR1 SEHNR and CDR2 FQNEAQ (reference sequence). The CDR3 region is CASSLAEGDNEQFF.

V and J are TRBV11-2 and TRBJ2-1; TCRdb gives TRBD2 as the D gene, but with no DNA this cannot be confirmed. The germline V gene encodes CDR1 SGHAT and CDR2 FQNNGV. This CDR3 has 14 residues. CDR3 loop: CASSLRDLAHEQFF.

The chain joins TRBV19 to TRBJ2-1; TCRdb returns TRBD1, unconfirmable since there is no DNA. Germline CDR1 LNHDA, CDR2 SQIVND (reference sequence). The CDR3 loop spans 15 amino acids. This CDR3 is CASSMGGSSYNEQFF.

The V gene is TRBV12-3 or TRBV12-4, the J gene TRBJ1-3; the D call from TCRdb, TRBD1, cannot be confirmed without DNA. CDR3 length equals 14 residues. The chain's CDR3 is CASSLGGSGNTIYF.